This passage covers 24 T cell receptor beta chains from one sample sequenced in a study of shared clonotypes between healthy human individuals. The assay was immunoSEQ multiplex PCR, and TCRdb's table has in-frame clones only and misses some. The sample includes about 600,000 clones, more than 95% of them seen just once. The sample taken for sequencing was naive CD4+ T cells sorted from blood. Regarding subset: CD45RA+ positively selected. The receptors come from a woman in her 30s in good health.

The chain couples TRBV4-1 to TRBJ2-7; maybe TRBD1 (5 bases). CDR1 is MGHRA, CDR2 YSYEKL, per germline. Trimming left V 0 bases short and J 6 bases short, with 6 bases between. The CDR3 runs to 12 residues. This CDR3 is CASSQEGVEQYF. The CDR3 coding sequence is TGCGCCAGCAGCCAAGAAGGGGTCGAGCAGTACTTC.

The chain combines TRBV28 with TRBJ2-7; perhaps TRBD1 as D (5 bases). Germline values: CDR1 MDHEN, CDR2 SYDVKM. Trimming stripped 6 bases from V and 0 bases from J, with 15 bases between. CDR3 length: 15 residues. The chain's CDR3 is CASSLGHSSSYEQYF. DNA for the CDR3: TGTGCCAGCAGCCTCGGACACTCGAGCTCCTACGAGCAGTACTTC.

V gene TRBV6-1 combines with J gene TRBJ2-5, with TRBD2 matching over 12 bases. Germline values: CDR1 MNHNS, CDR2 SASEGT. The length of the CDR3 is 15 residues. The trim removed 5 bases at V and 5 bases at J, leaving 6 bases unmatched. CDR3 sequence (DNA): TGTGCCAGCAGTTCTAGCGGGAGGGCCAGGGAGACCCAGTACTTC. This encodes CASSSSGRARETQYF.

The chain carries TRBV2 and TRBJ1-1, with D possibly TRBD1 on 6 matching bases. The CDR3 length is 15 residues. Trimming pared 5 bases from V and 2 bases from J, leaving 15 bases between. Germline CDR1 and CDR2: SNHLY and FYNNEI. CDR3 residues: CASSRPGAGNTEAFF. DNA for the CDR3: TGTGCCAGCAGTCGGCCGGGGGCGGGCAACACTGAAGCTTTCTTT.

Of note for this clone: The identical CDR3 is also encoded by other nucleotide sequences in the sample. The chain joins TRBV7-8 to TRBJ2-7; 10 bases are a match to TRBD2. Germline CDR1 and CDR2: SGHVS and FQNEAQ. This CDR3 spans 12 amino acids. V shed 5 bases and J 7 bases; nucleotides not matched to a gene: 2. The CDR3 region has the DNA TGTGCCAGCAGCAGACTAGCGGGTGAGCAGTACTTC. Translated: CASSRLAGEQYF.

The chain has TRBV6-6 and TRBJ2-2, with 7 positions matching TRBD1. CDR1 is MNHNY, CDR2 SVGAGI, per germline (reference sequence). Trimming took 0 bases from V and 1 from J; bases not matched to a gene: 2. CDR3 length: 16 amino acids. The CDR3 region has the DNA TGTGCCAGCAGTTACTCGGGACAGCTGAACACCGGGGAGCTGTTTTTT. It yields the protein CASSYSGQLNTGELFF.

The V call is TRBV5-5, the J call TRBJ2-1, with TRBD2 matching 13 bases. This CDR3 is 17 amino acids long. Trimming took 7 bases from V and 7 from J; bases not matched to a gene: 14. CDR1 is SGHKS and CDR2 is YYEKEE in the germline V gene (reference sequence). The CDR3 here is CASHFGTSGKVRNEQFF. The CDR3 coding sequence is TGTGCCAGCCACTTCGGGACTAGCGGGAAGGTGAGGAATGAGCAGTTCTTC. The whole variable domain, filled in from reference TRBV5-5 and TRBJ2-1, reads DAGVTQSPTHLIKTRGQQVTLRCSPISGHKSVSWYQQVLGQGPQFIFQYYEKEERGRGNFPDRFSARQFPNYSSELNVNALLLGDSALYLCASHFGTSGKVRNEQFFGPGTRLTVL.

The V gene is TRBV9, the J gene TRBJ1-5; the D is unclear. Looked up from germline, CDR1 is SGDLS and CDR2 is YYNGEE. Between the trimmed V and J ends, which lost 0 bases and 3 bases, there was a span of 7 bases. The CDR3 consists of 14 residues. The CDR3, as DNA: TGTGCCAGCAGCGTAGCAGGCGACAATCAGCCCCAGCATTTT. Its protein is CASSVAGDNQPQHF.

The genes are TRBV28 and TRBJ2-2; the match to TRBD2 covers 7 bases. V lost 5 bases, J lost 4 bases, and 7 bases stayed unmatched. The CDR3 has 15 amino acids. Germline CDR1 is MDHEN and CDR2 is SYDVKM. The CDR3 is CASSARRGITGELFF. CDR3 sequence (DNA): TGTGCCAGCAGTGCCCGGCGGGGGATCACCGGGGAGCTGTTTTTT. The full variable domain, completed using reference TRBV28 and TRBJ2-2, is DVKVTQSSRYLVKRTGEKVFLECVQDMDHENMFWYRQDPGLGLRLIYFSYDVKMKEKGDIPEGYSVSREKKERFSLILESASTNQTSMYLCASSARRGITGELFFGEGSRLTVL.

The count of this clone is one. The chain couples TRBV10-2 to TRBJ2-5; TRBD2 is a possible D gene (7 bases). This CDR3 contains 14 residues. Trimming pared 6 bases from V and 4 bases from J, leaving 15 bases between. Per the germline V gene, CDR1 is WSHSY and CDR2 is SAAADI. The chain's CDR3 is CASRGAGERETQYF. CDR3 DNA: TGCGCCAGCAGGGGGGCGGGAGAAAGAGAGACCCAGTACTTC.

This chain uses TRBV28 with TRBJ1-1; no firm D call. The CDR3 is 15 amino acids. Germline V gives CDR1 MDHEN, CDR2 SYDVKM. V was shortened by 7 bases and J by 4 bases, with 19 bases between the two germline ends. CDR3 in DNA: TGTGCCAGCAACAAAGAAAGTAGGCCGGGCACTGAAGCTTTCTTT. Translating it yields CASNKESRPGTEAFF. Variable domain in full (rest from reference TRBV28 and TRBJ1-1): DVKVTQSSRYLVKRTGEKVFLECVQDMDHENMFWYRQDPGLGLRLIYFSYDVKMKEKGDIPEGYSVSREKKERFSLILESASTNQTSMYLCASNKESRPGTEAFFGQGTRLTVV.

The chain carries TRBV27 and TRBJ2-3, with 9 bases aligning to TRBD1. This CDR3 is 18 amino acids long. Germline CDR1 and CDR2: MNHEY and SMNVEV (reference sequence). J was trimmed by 2 bases and V by 2 bases; bases with no gene match: 11. The CDR3 region has the DNA TGTGCCAGCAGTTTAACCCCGACCGGGACAGGGAACACAGATACGCAGTATTTT. It specifies CASSLTPTGTGNTDTQYF.

The V gene is TRBV6-6, the J gene TRBJ2-5; 8 bases align to TRBD1. There are 13 residues in the CDR3. Trimming at V came to 6 bases and at J to 5 bases, leaving 5 bases not matched to a gene. Germline V CDR1 and CDR2: MNHNY, SVGAGI (reference sequence). CDR3 nucleotide sequence: TGTGCCAGCAGCCAGGACAGGGTGGAGACCCAGTACTTC. Its translation: CASSQDRVETQYF.

V usage is TRBV7-9 and J usage is TRBJ2-7; tentative D call: TRBD2 (5 bases). Trimming removed 0 bases at V and 6 bases at J, with 9 bases between. CDR1 SEHNR and CDR2 FQNEAQ come from the germline V gene (reference sequence). This CDR3 contains 13 residues. This CDR3 is CASSLAASGEQYF. The CDR3, as DNA: TGTGCCAGCAGCTTAGCGGCGAGCGGCGAGCAGTACTTC.

The chain combines TRBV5-6 with TRBJ2-3; 13 nucleotides agree with TRBD2. Per the germline V gene, CDR1 is SGHDT and CDR2 is YYEEEE. The CDR3 length is 18 residues. The ends lost 4 bases at V and 4 bases at J; junction bases unmatched: 12. CDR3: CASSETSGRARNADTQYF. The CDR3 DNA follows: TGTGCCAGCAGCGAAACTAGCGGGAGGGCCCGTAACGCAGATACGCAGTATTTT.

The chain employs TRBV28 and TRBJ2-7, with 8 positions matching TRBD1. The ends lost 8 bases at V and 7 bases at J; junction bases unmatched: 16. Germline-derived CDR1 and CDR2 are MDHEN and SYDVKM. The CDR3 runs to 15 residues. The CDR3 here is CASPPSTGVFGEQYF. In nucleotides, the CDR3 is TGTGCCAGCCCTCCTTCGACAGGGGTTTTCGGGGAGCAGTACTTC. The full variable domain, in which reference TRBV28 and TRBJ2-7 provide the parts outside the CDR3, is DVKVTQSSRYLVKRTGEKVFLECVQDMDHENMFWYRQDPGLGLRLIYFSYDVKMKEKGDIPEGYSVSREKKERFSLILESASTNQTSMYLCASPPSTGVFGEQYFGPGTRLTVT.

This sequence joins TRBV6-5 and TRBJ1-2; D ambiguous. V shed 3 bases and J shed 3 bases, with 14 bases lying between them. This CDR3 contains 15 residues. The V gene's germline CDR1 is MNHEY and CDR2 SVGAGI. CDR3 amino acids: CASSYRGGPDYGYTF. CDR3 DNA: TGTGCCAGCAGTTATAGAGGAGGGCCTGACTATGGCTACACCTTC.

The V gene is TRBV7-2, the J gene TRBJ2-5, with 8 nucleotides matching TRBD1. The V and J ends lost 5 bases and 4 bases, in that order; junction bases with no gene match: 3. The CDR3 contains 13 residues. The germline CDR1 and CDR2 sequences are SGHTA and FQGNSA. The CDR3 is CASSEGQVETQYF. CDR3 bases: TGTGCCAGCAGCGAGGGACAGGTAGAGACCCAGTACTTC. Based on the CDR3 plus reference TRBV7-2 and TRBJ2-5, the full variable domain is GAGVSQSPSNKVTEKGKDVELRCDPISGHTALYWYRQSLGQGLEFLIYFQGNSAPDKSGLPSDRFSAERTGGSVSTLTIQRTQQEDSAVYLCASSEGQVETQYFGPGTRLLVL.

The chain combines TRBV9 with TRBJ2-1; D could derive from TRBD1 or TRBD2 (5 bases each). The V and J ends lost 0 bases and 6 bases respectively, with 13 bases between them. The CDR3 is 15 amino acids. Per germline, CDR1 SGDLS and CDR2 YYNGEE. The CDR3 sequence is CASSVDEGRGNEQFF. CDR3 coding DNA: TGTGCCAGCAGCGTAGATGAGGGGCGCGGCAATGAGCAGTTCTTC.

This chain joins TRBV28 and TRBJ1-5; 7 nucleotides match TRBD1. The CDR3 consists of 15 residues. Germline loops: CDR1 MDHEN, CDR2 SYDVKM. After removal of 6 bases from V and 12 bases from J, the junction contained 17 bases not matched to a gene. The CDR3 DNA follows: TGTGCCAGCAGAACCCGAACAGGTTCAGGGGGTCACCAGCATTTT. Protein product: CASRTRTGSGGHQHF.

This rearrangement joins TRBV10-3 to TRBJ2-1, with D perhaps matching TRBD2 (5 bases). V was cut by 2 bases and J by 0 bases, with 14 bases left in between. CDR3 size: 17 residues. Germline V gene lookup returns CDR1 ENHRY and CDR2 SYGVKD. CDR3 residues: CAISETRLPSSYNEQFF. The DNA for the CDR3 is TGTGCCATCAGTGAGACTAGGCTGCCGAGCTCCTACAATGAGCAGTTCTTC.

The V gene is TRBV6-6, the J gene TRBJ2-7; D perhaps matches TRBD2 (5 bases). The V gene's germline CDR1 is MNHNY and CDR2 SVGAGI (reference sequence). The CDR3 spans 14 residues. Between the trimmed V and J ends, which lost 5 bases and 6 bases, there was a span of 17 bases. CDR3 in amino acids: CASSPRDVFGEQYF. The CDR3, as DNA: TGTGCCAGCAGTCCGAGGGATGTTTTTGGCGAGCAGTACTTC.

V usage is TRBV19 and J usage is TRBJ2-3; D remains unclear. Trimming left V 1 base short and J 2 bases short, with 4 bases between. Germline loops: CDR1 LNHDA, CDR2 SQIVND (reference sequence). This CDR3 is built from 13 residues. CDR3 sequence reads: CASSIVNTDTQYF. For the CDR3, the DNA is TGTGCCAGTAGTATAGTGAACACAGATACGCAGTATTTT.

The genes are TRBV18 and TRBJ2-2; 9 bases line up with TRBD2. CDR1 is KGHSH, CDR2 LQKENI, per germline. The length of the CDR3 is 16 residues. V shed 6 bases and J 2 bases; nucleotides not matched to a gene: 7. This chain's CDR3 is CASSSGTSYNTGELFF. CDR3 sequence (DNA): TGTGCCAGCTCGTCCGGGACTAGCTATAACACCGGGGAGCTGTTTTTT. The entire variable domain, with the rest obtained from reference TRBV18 and TRBJ2-2, is as follows: NAGVMQNPRHLVRRRGQEARLRCSPMKGHSHVYWYRQLPEEGLKFMVYLQKENIIDESGMPKERFSAEFPKEGPSILRIQQVVRGDSAAYFCASSSGTSYNTGELFFGEGSRLTVL.